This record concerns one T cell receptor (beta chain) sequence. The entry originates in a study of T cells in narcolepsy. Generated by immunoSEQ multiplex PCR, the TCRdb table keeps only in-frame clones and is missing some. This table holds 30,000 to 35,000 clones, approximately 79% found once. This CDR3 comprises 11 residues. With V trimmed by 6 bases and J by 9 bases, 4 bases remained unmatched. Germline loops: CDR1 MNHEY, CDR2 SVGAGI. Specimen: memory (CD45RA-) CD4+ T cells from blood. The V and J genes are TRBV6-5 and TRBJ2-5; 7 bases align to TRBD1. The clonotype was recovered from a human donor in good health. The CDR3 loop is CASRTGMSQYF. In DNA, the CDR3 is TGTGCCAGCAGGACAGGGATGTCCCAGTACTTC.